This T cell receptor (beta chain) was identified during a study of CD8 T cells in ankylosing spondylitis. In the case of this clonotype: The antigen remains undetermined.

Looked up from germline, CDR1 is SGHTA and CDR2 is FQGNSA. This CDR3 is built from 15 residues. The V and J ends lost 1 base and 7 bases respectively, with 14 bases between them. Preparation of TCR beta libraries was done by quantitative 5'-RACE with molecular barcodes. In TCRdb, the 5' RACE reads were re-called with MiXCR into one record per CDR3 protein. The sample lists under 300,000 distinct CDR3 sequences; roughly a tenth were seen once. Overall study findings and caveats: What seemed typical of ankylosing spondylitis blood was a TCR beta motif built from eight highly homologous variants.

This sequence originates from a male donor with ankylosing spondylitis or in good health (not recorded which). The chain combines TRBV7-2 with TRBJ1-5; no clear D gene. Sequencing used blood, either unsorted or a sorted T cell fraction (not recorded which). The CDR3 DNA follows: TGTGCCAGCAGCTTAGAGAGGCGAGTAGGGCAGCCCCAGCATTTT. Translation: CASSLERRVGQPQHF.